This T cell receptor (beta chain) derives from a study of blood T cell repertoires in COVID-19 (dated by TCRdb to the early 2020s). For the wider study: Samples covering the acute and convalescent phases of COVID-19 were provided by collaborators in the United States, Italy and Spain. The dataset comprised deeply sampled blood TCRbeta repertoires from subjects exposed to, actively infected with, or recovered from COVID-19. The samples were drawn from the first 160 participants of the ongoing ImmuneRACE study and from some 1,300 subjects provided by 6 global collaborators. The prospective study material was composed of cDNA or gDNA derived from T cells, B-cell-depleted T cells, or PBMCs. The sample metadata nearly always contained a de-identified subject ID, COVID-19 status, age in years and sex. The repertoires were made available in a free public database intended to serve as a resource for research on the immune response to SARS-CoV-2. Where available, HLA class I and class II types were obtained from metadata supplied by the sample provider rather than from assay-based typing. The paper as a whole reports these results and caveats: How much clinical and demographic metadata was included differed by source and by participant, and the metadata was provided uncurated.

TCRbeta CDR3 regions were amplified from genomic DNA by means of the immunoSEQ Assay, a bias-controlled multiplex PCR. The original pipeline was this. The number of nucleated cells in each sample was estimated by amplification of reference gene primers within the assay. Sequence reads were collapsed and filtered to measure the absolute abundance of every unique TCRbeta CDR3 rearrangement. For each sample, productive Simpson clonality was calculated by taking the square root of Simpson's diversity index across productive rearrangements. This immuneACCESS table, as held by TCRdb, lists in-frame sequences with V and J called but not all clones. Of the missing ones, under half trace to an unresolved V gene in checked studies; the others have no known cause. Clonal size and the V and J genes are those of that table, whereas D and trimming came from the DNA. This sample comprises 150,000 to 200,000 clones, about 85% of them detected only once. In total, the top ten clones hold around 9.8% of the sample.

Concerning this clone itself: It lacks a known antigen. No base quality information exists; no much larger clone differs at one position.

Each collaborating institution followed its own protocols to collect whole blood in K2EDTA tubes. For TCRbeta analysis, collaborator samples were shipped as frozen whole blood, as isolated PBMCs, or as DNA extracted from either sample type. The CDR3, from cysteine to phenylalanine, totals 14 residues. Just CDR3 DNA is preserved here, 42 bases in frame from base 1. CDR1 and CDR2 were assigned from the germline V gene as KGHSY and FQNENV. V is pared back by 4 bases and J by 8 bases, with 14 bases lying between the germline termini. The sequence derives from a woman older than 75 with acute or convalescent COVID-19. The sample comprised peripheral blood. The receptor chain draws on TRBV16 and TRBJ1-4; no D gene call is confident. The DNA sequence is as follows: TGTGCCAGCAGCCCCGGGCCTTCGGGGGAAAAACTGTTTTTT. This gives the protein CASSPGPSGEKLFF.